Listed below are T cell receptor beta chains from one sample, sequenced in a study of blood T cell repertoires in COVID-19. The repertoire was sequenced with immunoSEQ multiplex PCR; TCRdb's copy has only in-frame clones and lacks some. The sample lists about 170,000 clones; 85% to 90% were seen once. Specimen: peripheral blood. These receptors all stem from a woman of 80 years or more in a cohort sampled during active or convalescent COVID-19. Both conserved end residues are part of each CDR3. The D gene is left open where the match is weak. Only part of the rows carry a size: once, few, many, or a class if the clone is expanded.

v_gene,j_gene,abundance,d_gene,CDR3nt,CDR3aa
TRBV6-5,TRBJ2-1,.,.,TGTGCCAGCAGTTACGAGGGTCCCTACAATGAGCAGTTCTTC,CASSYEGPYNEQFF
TRBV30,TRBJ2-1,few,TRBD2,TGTGCCTGGAGTGACGGTCCGCTAGCGGGGGTGAATGAGCAGTTCTTC,CAWSDGPLAGVNEQFF
TRBV3-1/TRBV3-2,TRBJ2-2,few,TRBD1,TGTGCCAGCAGCAACAGGGGCACCGGGGAGCTGTTTTTT,CASSNRGTGELFF
TRBV5-1,TRBJ1-3,few,.,TGCGCCAGCAGCATGGGACTCGCAGACTCTGGAAACACCATATATTTT,CASSMGLADSGNTIYF
TRBV19,TRBJ1-2,.,.,TGTGCCAGTAGTACCCGACAGCCGCCCAACTATGGCTACACCTTC,CASSTRQPPNYGYTF
TRBV11-3,TRBJ2-2,.,TRBD2,TGTGCCAGCAGCTTTCGCGGGGGGGGAGATACCGGGGAGCTGTTTTTT,CASSFRGGGDTGELFF
TRBV30,TRBJ2-7,.,.,TGTGCCTGGAGTCGGAACAGGGCCCACGAGCAGTACTTC,CAWSRNRAHEQYF
TRBV6-5,TRBJ1-2,.,TRBD1,TGTGCCAGCAGGGGACAGGGAGCTGGCTACACCTTC,CASRGQGAGYTF
TRBV11-3,TRBJ2-5,.,.,TGTGCCAGCAGCCCCCGACGTGGGGGAGGCGAGACCCAGTACTTC,CASSPRRGGGETQYF
TRBV19,TRBJ2-6,.,.,TGTGCCAGTAGTATAGGGCCCCTGGCAAAAAACTCTGGGGCCAACGTCCTGACTTTC,CASSIGPLAKNSGANVLTF
TRBV14,TRBJ2-2,few,.,TGTGCCAGCAGCCAAGACAGGCACGGGGAGCTGTTTTTT,CASSQDRHGELFF
TRBV6-7,TRBJ2-1,once,TRBD2,TGTGCCAGCAGTTACCAAGGGACTAGCGGGAGTAGTGATGAGCAGTTCTTC,CASSYQGTSGSSDEQFF
TRBV6-6,TRBJ2-2,.,.,TGTGCCAGCAGTTATCACGGGACCGGGGAGCTGTTTTTT,CASSYHGTGELFF
TRBV27,TRBJ1-2,.,.,TGTGCCAGCAGTTTCGATAGGGGCAACTATGGCTACACCTTC,CASSFDRGNYGYTF
TRBV27,TRBJ1-5,few,.,TGTGCCAGCAGTTTATCGTTCGACAGTAGCAATCAGCCCCAGCATTTT,CASSLSFDSSNQPQHF
TRBV19,TRBJ1-5,.,.,TGTGCCAGTAGTTCTAAAAGGACAAGTCTAGGGTCTACCGGTCAGCCCCAGCATTTT,CASSSKRTSLGSTGQPQHF
TRBV30,TRBJ1-2,.,.,TGTGCCTGGACACCTACTAACTATGGCTACACCTTC,CAWTPTNYGYTF
TRBV7-9,TRBJ1-1,.,TRBD1,TGTGCCAGCAGCTTAGATACAGGGGCCACTGAAGCTTTCTTT,CASSLDTGATEAFF
TRBV5-1,TRBJ1-4,few,.,TGCGCCAGCAGCTTGGAACCCTCCCGGGGTGAAAAACTGTTTTTT,CASSLEPSRGEKLFF
TRBV9,TRBJ1-2,.,.,TGTGCCAGCAGCGTATCCCGGAGGTTGGCCGAGGTGGGGATTGATGGCTACACCTTC,CASSVSRRLAEVGIDGYTF
TRBV19,TRBJ2-2,.,TRBD1,TGTGCCAGTACCAGGGGGACAGGGTCGAACACCGGGGAGCTGTTTTTT,CASTRGTGSNTGELFF
TRBV18,TRBJ1-2,.,.,TGTGCCAGCTCACCTACGTCCGGGGACTATGGCTACACCTTC,CASSPTSGDYGYTF
TRBV6-5,TRBJ1-1,.,TRBD1,TGTGCCAGCAGCCGGGACAGGGGTCGCACTGAAGCTTTCTTT,CASSRDRGRTEAFF
TRBV11-2,TRBJ2-1,.,TRBD2,TGTGCCAGCAGCTTCGGCGGGAGGGCCCGGTATGAGCAGTTCTTC,CASSFGGRARYEQFF
TRBV2,TRBJ2-1,.,.,TGTGCCAGCAGTGAGTGGCGGAACGGAAATGAGCAGTTCTTC,CASSEWRNGNEQFF
TRBV3-1/TRBV3-2,TRBJ2-5,.,.,TGTGCCAGCAGCTTTACTAGTCGAGAGACCCAGTACTTC,CASSFTSRETQYF
TRBV11-3,TRBJ2-2,.,.,TGTGCCAGCAGCTTCACTACCGGGGAGCTGTTTTTT,CASSFTTGELFF
TRBV14,TRBJ1-1,once,.,TGTGCCAGCAGCGAACTAAGGGGGAACACTGAAGCTTTCTTT,CASSELRGNTEAFF
TRBV11-2,TRBJ1-2,.,.,TGTGCCAGCAGCTTAGGTGGGGGGGCTGGCTACACCTTC,CASSLGGGAGYTF
TRBV10-2,TRBJ1-2,.,TRBD1,TGCGCCAGCAGTGAGTCGACAGGGCTAAACTATGGCTACACCTTC,CASSESTGLNYGYTF
TRBV7-6,TRBJ1-6,.,.,TGTGCCAGCAGCCAAACAGGGAGCTCCTATAATTCACCCCTCCACTTT,CASSQTGSSYNSPLHF